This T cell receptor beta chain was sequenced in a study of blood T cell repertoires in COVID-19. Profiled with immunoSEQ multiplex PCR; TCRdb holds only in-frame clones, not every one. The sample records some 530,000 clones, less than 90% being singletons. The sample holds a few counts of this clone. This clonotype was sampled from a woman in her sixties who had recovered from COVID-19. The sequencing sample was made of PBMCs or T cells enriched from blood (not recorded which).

The CDR3 protein is CASSLSASGAGDTQYF. In DNA form, the CDR3 reads TGTGCCAGCAGTTTATCGGCTAGCGGGGCTGGGGATACGCAGTATTTT. J is TRBJ2-3 and V is TRBV28, with 9 bases aligning to TRBD2. V dropped 1 base and J dropped 6; count of bases not matched to a gene: 8. Germline V CDR1 and CDR2: MDHEN, SYDVKM. The CDR3 runs to 16 residues.